Presented here are 19 T cell receptor beta chains from one specimen sequenced in a study of blood T cell repertoires in COVID-19. The data were produced by immunoSEQ multiplex PCR, yet TCRdb's version contains in-frame clones alone and is incomplete. This sample has nearly 100,000 clones, with 84% found just once. Material for sequencing was peripheral blood. The origin of the receptors is a woman between 55 and 75 years old with acute or convalescent COVID-19.

This chain connects TRBV6-5 to TRBJ2-3, with TRBD2 matching over 8 bases. The CDR3 has 14 residues. V lost 8 bases and J lost 6; bases outside the gene matches: 10. Per the germline V gene, CDR1 is MNHEY and CDR2 is SVGAGI. CDR3 DNA: TGTGCCAGCTACGGAGCGGGGGTCGGGGATACGCAGTATTTT. Its translation is CASYGAGVGDTQYF.

The gene calls are TRBV2 and TRBJ2-1; D is perhaps TRBD1 (5 bases). V was cut by 5 bases and J by 10 bases, with 15 bases left in between. The CDR3 runs 13 residues. The germline V gene encodes CDR1 SNHLY and CDR2 FYNNEI. The CDR3 DNA reads TGTGCCAGCAGTCAAAAAGACAGTATGGAGCAGTTCTTC. It translates to CASSQKDSMEQFF.

This rearrangement joins TRBV6-5 to TRBJ1-2, with D possibly matching TRBD1 (6 bases). V lost 4 bases and J lost 2, with 8 bases in between. This CDR3 region has 13 residues. Germline V gives CDR1 MNHEY, CDR2 SVGAGI. The CDR3 here is CASSFDRNYGYTF. The CDR3 DNA sequence: TGTGCCAGCAGTTTTGACAGGAACTATGGCTACACCTTC.

The chain couples TRBV11-2 to TRBJ2-2; D perhaps matches TRBD2 (6 bases). The CDR3 is 15 amino acids. Germline CDR1 reads SGHAT; CDR2 reads FQNNGV. V dropped 5 bases and J dropped 5 bases, with 15 bases sitting between them. CDR3 residues: CASSSSRLATGELFF. The CDR3 DNA sequence: TGTGCCAGCAGCAGCAGTCGGCTAGCGACCGGGGAGCTGTTTTTT.

This clone was detected a few times. The rearrangement uses TRBV28 and TRBJ1-4; D call uncertain. Looked up from germline, CDR1 is MDHEN and CDR2 is SYDVKM. V shed 10 bases and J shed 4 bases, with 19 bases lying between them. There are 15 residues in the CDR3. Here the CDR3 reads CATKILRLVNEKLFF. The DNA of the CDR3 is TGTGCCACCAAAATCCTCCGGCTAGTTAATGAAAAACTGTTTTTT.

The chain joins TRBV14 to TRBJ1-1, with D hard to call. V lost 2 bases and J lost 1, with 14 bases in between. In germline, CDR1 is SGHDN, CDR2 FVKESK. The CDR3 sequence is 16 residues long. CDR3 protein: CASSQRRGNKNTEAFF. In nucleotides, the CDR3 is TGTGCCAGCAGCCAAAGGCGAGGGAACAAGAACACTGAAGCTTTCTTT.

J is TRBJ2-1 and V is TRBV7-3; 10 bases align to TRBD2. J gave up 5 bases and V 7 bases, and 5 bases lay outside the gene matches. The length of the CDR3 is 14 residues. CDR1 is SGHTA, CDR2 FQGTGA, per germline. CDR3 DNA sequence: TGTGCCAGCAAAACTAGCGGGGCGGACAATGAGCAGTTCTTC. This codes for CASKTSGADNEQFF.

This chain uses TRBV2 with TRBJ1-3; D may be TRBD1 (5 bases). Germline V gives CDR1 SNHLY, CDR2 FYNNEI. This CDR3 contains 16 residues. V was clipped by 7 bases and J by 0 bases, with 16 bases between them. CDR3 nucleotide sequence: TGTGCCAGCACCCCCGGCAGGGTAGTCTCTGGAAACACCATATATTTT. Its translation is CASTPGRVVSGNTIYF. Using reference TRBV2 and TRBJ1-3 for the parts outside the CDR3, the full variable domain is EPEVTQTPSHQVTQMGQEVILRCVPISNHLYFYWYRQILGQKVEFLVSFYNNEISEKSEIFDDQFSVERPDGSNFTLKIRSTKLEDSAMYFCASTPGRVVSGNTIYFGEGSWLTVV.

V usage is TRBV28 and J usage is TRBJ2-1; D gene ambiguous. V was clipped by 5 bases and J by 5 bases, with 16 bases between them. Germline V lookup: CDR1 MDHEN, CDR2 SYDVKM. The CDR3 covers 15 residues. CDR3 in DNA: TGTGCCAGCAGTGCCCCCGCCTCAGGTAACAATGAGCAGTTCTTC. As protein: CASSAPASGNNEQFF.

This clone was detected once. The rearrangement links TRBV5-1 to TRBJ2-3; a weak D match, TRBD2 (5 bases). V was shortened by 0 bases and J by 8 bases, with 16 bases between the two germline ends. CDR3 length: 15 amino acids. Germline V gives CDR1 SGHRS, CDR2 YFSETQ. The CDR3 is CASSLDVGSEGTQYF. CDR3 sequence (DNA): TGCGCCAGCAGCTTGGACGTGGGGAGTGAAGGTACGCAGTATTTT.

The rearrangement uses TRBV7-2 and TRBJ2-7; no clear D. Trimming shortened V by 5 bases and J by 5 bases, and 16 bases separated the two germline ends. CDR3 length equals 14 residues. Germline CDR1 reads SGHTA; CDR2 reads FQGNSA. The chain's CDR3 is CASSPAVAANEQYF. The CDR3 DNA reads as TGTGCCAGCAGCCCTGCCGTTGCGGCGAACGAGCAGTACTTC.

With regard to this clone: Other DNA sequences within the sample encode an identical CDR3. The J gene is TRBJ1-1, the V gene TRBV6-6, with D hard to call. The CDR3 extends over 14 amino acids. The V end lost 0 bases, the J end lost 0 bases, and 5 bases lay between the germline ends. The germline V gene encodes CDR1 MNHNY and CDR2 SVGAGI (reference sequence). Here the CDR3 DNA reads TGTGCCAGCAGTTACTCCGAGATGAACACTGAAGCTTTCTTT. Translation: CASSYSEMNTEAFF.

This chain connects TRBV4-3 to TRBJ2-2, with 12 bases aligning to TRBD2. V lost 0 bases to trimming and J lost 6 bases; unmatched junction nucleotides: 5. The germline V gene has CDR1 LGHNA and CDR2 YSLEER. This CDR3 spans 17 amino acids. DNA of the CDR3: TGCGCCAGCAGCCAAGATTGGCTAGCGGGGGGGCCCGGGGAGCTGTTTTTT. Protein product: CASSQDWLAGGPGELFF.

This rearrangement joins TRBV3-1 (or the pseudogene TRBV3-2) to TRBJ2-3; a possible D gene is TRBD1 (6 bases). Trimming stripped 4 bases from V and 0 bases from J, with 11 bases between. The CDR3 runs to 15 residues. Per germline, CDR1 LGHDT and CDR2 YNNKEL (reference sequence). The CDR3 is CASSPGTISTDTQYF. The CDR3 DNA reads TGTGCCAGCAGCCCAGGGACAATCAGCACAGATACGCAGTATTTT.

This chain joins TRBV15 and TRBJ2-7; TRBD2 might be the D (9 bases). CDR1 LNHNV and CDR2 YYDKDF come from the germline V gene (reference sequence). Deletions cut 5 bases from V and 1 base from J, with 21 bases between. The CDR3 extends over 17 amino acids. The chain's CDR3 is CATSGRGRGGASYEQYF. CDR3 coding DNA: TGTGCCACCAGCGGCAGGGGGCGCGGGGGGGCTTCCTACGAGCAGTACTTC.

The chain's CDR3 is CASTRQFNNEQFF. In DNA, the CDR3 is TGTGCCAGCACGAGGCAGTTCAACAATGAGCAGTTCTTC. The chain employs TRBV2 and TRBJ2-1; no firm D call. CDR3 size: 13 residues. Trimming took off 7 bases at V and 5 bases at J, with 12 bases between the two ends. The germline CDR1 and CDR2 sequences are SNHLY and FYNNEI.

This clone was recorded only once. This rearrangement joins TRBV5-6 to TRBJ2-7; 8 nucleotides agree with TRBD2. The CDR3 runs 15 residues. J lost 1 base, V lost 4 bases, and 7 bases had no gene match. The V gene's germline CDR1 is SGHDT and CDR2 YYEEEE. CDR3 nucleotides: TGTGCCAGCAGCCTGGCGGGGGGCGGTTCCTACGAGCAGTACTTC. It translates to CASSLAGGGSYEQYF.

This clone appeared a single time. The rearrangement links TRBV7-8 to TRBJ1-5; 10 positions agree with TRBD1. Germline CDR1 and CDR2: SGHVS and FQNEAQ. This CDR3 has 16 residues. Trimming removed 0 bases from V and 5 bases from J; junction bases left unmatched: 4. The CDR3 reads CASSLAGQGFHQPQHF. The DNA for the CDR3 is TGTGCCAGCAGCTTAGCGGGACAGGGGTTTCATCAGCCCCAGCATTTT.

The chain uses TRBV5-4 and TRBJ2-3; TRBD1 aligns across 8 bases. There are 13 residues in the CDR3. The V gene's germline CDR1 is SGHNT and CDR2 YYREEE (reference sequence). V was pared by 5 bases and J by 8 bases, with 7 bases of the junction left unmatched. CDR3 nucleotides: TGTGCCAGCAGAATGCAGGGGGCGCTTACGCAGTATTTT. It encodes CASRMQGALTQYF.